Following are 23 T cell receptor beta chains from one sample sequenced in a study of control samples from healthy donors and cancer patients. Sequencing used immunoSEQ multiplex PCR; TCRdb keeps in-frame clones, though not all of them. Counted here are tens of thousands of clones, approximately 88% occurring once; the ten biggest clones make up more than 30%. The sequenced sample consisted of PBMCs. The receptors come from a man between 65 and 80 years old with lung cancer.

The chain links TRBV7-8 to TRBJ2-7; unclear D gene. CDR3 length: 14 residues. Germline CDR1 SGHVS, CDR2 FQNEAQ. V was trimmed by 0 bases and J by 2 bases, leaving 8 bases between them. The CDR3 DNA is TGTGCCAGCAGCTTAGCGATGGCAGCCTACGAGCAGTACTTC. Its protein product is CASSLAMAAYEQYF. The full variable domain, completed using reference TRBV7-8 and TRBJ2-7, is GAGVSQSPRYKVAKRGQDVALRCDPISGHVSLFWYQQALGQGPEFLTYFQNEAQLDKSGLPSDRFFAERPEGSVSTLKIQRTQQEDSAVYLCASSLAMAAYEQYFGPGTRLTVT.

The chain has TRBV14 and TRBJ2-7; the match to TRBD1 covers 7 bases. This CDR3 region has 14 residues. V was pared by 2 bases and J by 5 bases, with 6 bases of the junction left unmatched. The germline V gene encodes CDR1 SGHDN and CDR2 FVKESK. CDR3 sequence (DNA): TGTGCCAGCAGCCAACGACAGGGCCCAAACGAGCAGTACTTC. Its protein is CASSQRQGPNEQYF.

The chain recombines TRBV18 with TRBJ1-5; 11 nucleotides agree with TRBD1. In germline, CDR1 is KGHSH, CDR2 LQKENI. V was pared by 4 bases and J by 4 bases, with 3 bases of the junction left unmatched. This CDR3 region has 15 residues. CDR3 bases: TGTGCCAGCTCACTGGGACAGGGGGGAAATCAGCCCCAGCATTTT. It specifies CASSLGQGGNQPQHF.

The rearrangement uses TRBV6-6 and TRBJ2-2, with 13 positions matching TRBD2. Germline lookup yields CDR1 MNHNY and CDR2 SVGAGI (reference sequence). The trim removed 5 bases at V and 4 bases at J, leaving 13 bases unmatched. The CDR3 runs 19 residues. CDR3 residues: CASSGSGTSGVVSTGELFF. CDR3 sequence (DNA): TGTGCCAGCAGTGGATCCGGGACTAGCGGGGTGGTGAGCACCGGGGAGCTGTTTTTT.

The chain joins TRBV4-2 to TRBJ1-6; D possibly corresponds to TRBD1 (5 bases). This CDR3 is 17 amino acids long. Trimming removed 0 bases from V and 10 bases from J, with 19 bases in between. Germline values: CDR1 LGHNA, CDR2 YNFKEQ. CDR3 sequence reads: CASSQDLRAGTISPLHF. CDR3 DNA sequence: TGTGCCAGCAGCCAAGATCTCAGAGCAGGGACGATCTCACCCCTCCACTTT.

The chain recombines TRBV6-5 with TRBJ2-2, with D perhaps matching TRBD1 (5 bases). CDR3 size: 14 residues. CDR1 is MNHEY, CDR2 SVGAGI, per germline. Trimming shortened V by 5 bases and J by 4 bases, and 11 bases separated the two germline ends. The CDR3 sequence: CASSPQGSTGELFF. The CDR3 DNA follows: TGTGCCAGCAGTCCGCAGGGCAGCACCGGGGAGCTGTTTTTT.

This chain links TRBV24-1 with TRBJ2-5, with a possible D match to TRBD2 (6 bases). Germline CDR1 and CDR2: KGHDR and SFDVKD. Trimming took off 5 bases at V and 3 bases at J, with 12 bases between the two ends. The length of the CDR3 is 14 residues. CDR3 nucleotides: TGTGCCACCAGTGGCGGACTAATTAAAGAGACCCAGTACTTC. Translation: CATSGGLIKETQYF.

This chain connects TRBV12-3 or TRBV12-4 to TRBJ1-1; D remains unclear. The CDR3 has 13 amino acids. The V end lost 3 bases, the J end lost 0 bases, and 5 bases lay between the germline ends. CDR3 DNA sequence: TGTGCCAGCAGTTTGGAGCTGAACACTGAAGCTTTCTTT. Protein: CASSLELNTEAFF.

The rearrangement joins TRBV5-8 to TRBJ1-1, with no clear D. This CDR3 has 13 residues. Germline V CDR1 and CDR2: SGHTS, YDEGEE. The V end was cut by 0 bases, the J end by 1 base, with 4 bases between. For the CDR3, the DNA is TGTGCCAGCAGCTTGGACAGGAACACTGAAGCTTTCTTT. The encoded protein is CASSLDRNTEAFF. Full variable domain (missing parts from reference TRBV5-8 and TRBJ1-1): EAGVTQSPTHLIKTRGQQATLRCSPISGHTSVYWYQQALGLGLQFLLWYDEGEERNRGNFPPRFSGRQFPNYSSELNVNALELEDSALYLCASSLDRNTEAFFGQGTRLTVV.

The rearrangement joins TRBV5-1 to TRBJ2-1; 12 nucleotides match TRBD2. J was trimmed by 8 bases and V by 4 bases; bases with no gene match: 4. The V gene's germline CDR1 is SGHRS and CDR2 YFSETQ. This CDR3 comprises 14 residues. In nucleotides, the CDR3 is TGCGCCAGCAGCCCCCTAGCGGGAGGGCATGAGCAGTTCTTC. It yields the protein CASSPLAGGHEQFF.

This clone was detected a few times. This CDR3 is CASSEVEGGHTEAFF. The DNA for the CDR3 is TGTGCCAGCAGTGAAGTTGAGGGTGGTCACACTGAAGCTTTCTTT. The J gene is TRBJ1-1, the V gene TRBV6-1, with D unclear. V gave up 1 base and J gave up 3 bases, with 12 bases separating them. Germline V gives CDR1 MNHNS, CDR2 SASEGT. The CDR3 contains 15 residues.

In DNA, the CDR3 is TGTGCCAGCAGCCAAGAATGGGGCCTATTTGGCTACACCTTC. This gives the protein CASSQEWGLFGYTF. The J gene is TRBJ1-2, the V gene TRBV14, with D possibly being TRBD1 (5 bases). Germline CDR1 SGHDN, CDR2 FVKESK. This CDR3 contains 14 residues. The ends were cut back, 0 bases at V and 7 bases at J, with 12 bases in the middle.

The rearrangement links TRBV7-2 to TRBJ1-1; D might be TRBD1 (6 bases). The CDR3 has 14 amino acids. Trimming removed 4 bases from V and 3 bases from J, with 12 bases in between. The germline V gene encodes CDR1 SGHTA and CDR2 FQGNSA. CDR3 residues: CASSSYREDTEAFF. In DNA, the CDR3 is TGTGCCAGCAGCTCTTACAGGGAGGACACTGAAGCTTTCTTT.

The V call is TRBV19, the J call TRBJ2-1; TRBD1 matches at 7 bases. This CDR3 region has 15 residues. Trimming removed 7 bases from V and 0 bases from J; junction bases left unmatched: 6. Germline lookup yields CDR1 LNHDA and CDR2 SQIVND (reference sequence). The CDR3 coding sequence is TGTGCCAGTACTACGACAGGGAGCTCCTACAATGAGCAGTTCTTC. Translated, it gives CASTTTGSSYNEQFF.

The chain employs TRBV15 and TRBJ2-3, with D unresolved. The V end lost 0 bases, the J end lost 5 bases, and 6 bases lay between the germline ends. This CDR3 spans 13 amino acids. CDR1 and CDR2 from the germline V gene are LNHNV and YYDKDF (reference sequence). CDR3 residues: CATSRDSRDTQYF. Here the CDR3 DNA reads TGTGCCACCAGCAGAGATAGCCGAGATACGCAGTATTTT.

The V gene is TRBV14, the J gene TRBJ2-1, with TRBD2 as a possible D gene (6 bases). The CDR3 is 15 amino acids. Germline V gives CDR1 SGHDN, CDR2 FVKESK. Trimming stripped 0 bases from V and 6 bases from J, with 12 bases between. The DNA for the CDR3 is TGTGCCAGCAGCCAAGATACTAGCCCCAGCAATGAGCAGTTCTTC. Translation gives CASSQDTSPSNEQFF.

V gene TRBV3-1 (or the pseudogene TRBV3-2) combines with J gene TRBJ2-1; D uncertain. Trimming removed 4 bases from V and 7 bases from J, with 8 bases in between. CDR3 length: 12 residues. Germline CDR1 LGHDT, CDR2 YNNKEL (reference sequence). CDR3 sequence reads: CASSPMGNEQFF. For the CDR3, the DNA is TGTGCCAGCAGCCCCATGGGGAATGAGCAGTTCTTC.

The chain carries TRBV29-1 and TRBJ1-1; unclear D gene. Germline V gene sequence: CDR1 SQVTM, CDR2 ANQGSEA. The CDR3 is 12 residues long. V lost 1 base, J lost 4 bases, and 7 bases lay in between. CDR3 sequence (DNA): TGCAGCGTTGAAGGCGCGGGCACTGAAGCTTTCTTT. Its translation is CSVEGAGTEAFF.

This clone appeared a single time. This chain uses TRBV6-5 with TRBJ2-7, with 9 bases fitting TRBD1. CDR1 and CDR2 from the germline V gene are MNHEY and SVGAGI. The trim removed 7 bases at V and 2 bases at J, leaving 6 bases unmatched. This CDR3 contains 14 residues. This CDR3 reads CASKHGTGTYEQYF. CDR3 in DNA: TGTGCCAGCAAGCACGGGACAGGGACCTACGAGCAGTACTTC.

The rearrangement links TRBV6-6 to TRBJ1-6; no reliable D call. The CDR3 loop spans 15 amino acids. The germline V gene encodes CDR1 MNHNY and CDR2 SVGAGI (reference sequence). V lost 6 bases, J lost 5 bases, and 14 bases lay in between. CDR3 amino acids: CASSRGSSDNSPLHF. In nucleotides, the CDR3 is TGTGCCAGCAGCCGCGGCTCCTCGGATAATTCACCCCTCCACTTT.

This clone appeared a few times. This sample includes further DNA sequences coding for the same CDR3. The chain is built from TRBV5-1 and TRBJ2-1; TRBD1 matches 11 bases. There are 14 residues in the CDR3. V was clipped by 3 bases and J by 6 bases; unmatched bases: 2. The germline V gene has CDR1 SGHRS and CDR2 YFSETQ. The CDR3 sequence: CASSSGTGGNEQFF. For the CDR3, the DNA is TGCGCCAGCAGCTCCGGGACAGGGGGCAATGAGCAGTTCTTC.

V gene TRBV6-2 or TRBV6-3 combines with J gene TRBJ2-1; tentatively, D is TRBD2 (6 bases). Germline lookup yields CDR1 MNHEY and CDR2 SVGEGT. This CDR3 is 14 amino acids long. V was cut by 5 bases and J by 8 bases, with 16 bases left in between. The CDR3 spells CASSGPRGNHEQFF. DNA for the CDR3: TGTGCCAGCAGTGGGCCGCGGGGTAACCATGAGCAGTTCTTC.

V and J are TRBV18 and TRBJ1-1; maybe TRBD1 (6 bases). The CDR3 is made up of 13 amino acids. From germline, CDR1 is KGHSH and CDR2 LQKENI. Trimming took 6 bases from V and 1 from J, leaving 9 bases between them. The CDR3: CASSSDRNTEAFF. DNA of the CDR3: TGTGCCAGCTCCTCGGACAGGAACACTGAAGCTTTCTTT.